Below, 31 T cell receptor beta chains from the same sample are listed, as sequenced in a study of cytomegalovirus exposure and HLA in healthy donors. Primers included in the PCR were 60 Vbeta and 13 Jbeta primers. Clones were sequenced by immunoSEQ multiplex PCR, and TCRdb holds only the in-frame ones, with some missing. Here the sample spans about 120,000 clones, roughly 80% being singletons. Sequencing was done on a sample of PBMCs. These receptors were obtained from a female donor in good health and CMV-seropositive.

DNA of the CDR3: TGTGCCAGCAGTTACTCGGACAGTCGGTCTGAAGCTTTCTTT. The encoded protein is CASSYSDSRSEAFF. The chain joins TRBV6-6 to TRBJ1-1; possibly TRBD1 for D (6 bases). Looked up from germline, CDR1 is MNHNY and CDR2 is SVGAGI (reference sequence). V was cut by 0 bases and J by 6 bases, with 11 bases left in between. This CDR3 is 14 amino acids long.

The chain links TRBV11-2 to TRBJ1-1; no clear D gene. The germline V gene encodes CDR1 SGHAT and CDR2 FQNNGV. The length of the CDR3 is 12 residues. The V and J ends lost 0 bases and 9 bases respectively, with 8 bases between them. The CDR3 here is CASSLEIRKAFF. CDR3 coding DNA: TGTGCCAGCAGCTTAGAAATTAGAAAAGCTTTCTTT.

The chain uses TRBV9 and TRBJ1-1; D remains ambiguous. V lost 1 base, J lost 6 bases, and 10 bases lay in between. Germline CDR1 is SGDLS and CDR2 is YYNGEE. This CDR3 comprises 13 residues. CDR3 DNA: TGTGCCAGCAGCGTAAGGCCCCAGGCTGAAGCTTTCTTT. This translates into CASSVRPQAEAFF.

This sequence joins TRBV29-1 and TRBJ1-2, with D possibly TRBD1 on 5 matching bases. Between the trimmed V and J ends, which lost 5 bases and 2 bases, there was a span of 27 bases. Looked up from germline, CDR1 is SQVTM and CDR2 is ANQGSEA. This CDR3 contains 18 residues. CDR3 DNA sequence: TGCAGCGTTACCGAACCGACGCTTGACAGCCGAGCCAACTATGGCTACACCTTC. Translating it yields CSVTEPTLDSRANYGYTF.

This clone was observed a single time. The chain has TRBV25-1 and TRBJ1-1; D call uncertain. The V end was cut by 3 bases, the J end by 1 base, with 9 bases between. Per the germline V gene, CDR1 is MGHDK and CDR2 is SYGVNS. CDR3 length equals 14 residues. CDR3 in DNA: TGTGCCAGCAGTGATTCGAACGGGAACACTGAAGCTTTCTTT. Translation gives CASSDSNGNTEAFF.

The genes are TRBV27 and TRBJ2-7; perhaps TRBD1 as D (7 bases). This CDR3 is built from 15 residues. Trimming shortened V by 2 bases and J by 0 bases, and 11 bases separated the two germline ends. The germline CDR1 and CDR2 sequences are MNHEY and SMNVEV (reference sequence). The CDR3 DNA reads TGTGCCAGCAGTTTAGGAGGGGGCCTCTCCTACGAGCAGTACTTC. Protein sequence: CASSLGGGLSYEQYF.

The V and J genes are TRBV7-6 and TRBJ1-5; TRBD1 is a possible D gene (5 bases). CDR3 length equals 13 residues. CDR1 and CDR2 from the germline V gene are SGHVS and FNYEAQ. Trimming took 4 bases from V and 9 from J, leaving 13 bases between them. CDR3 region: CASSSTVGRPQHF. CDR3 DNA: TGTGCCAGCAGCTCGACAGTGGGTCGGCCCCAGCATTTT. Based on the CDR3 plus reference TRBV7-6 and TRBJ1-5, the full variable domain is GAGVSQSPRYKVTKRGQDVALRCDPISGHVSLYWYRQALGQGPEFLTYFNYEAQQDKSGLPNDRFSAERPEGSISTLTIQRTEQRDSAMYRCASSSTVGRPQHFGDGTRLSIL.

The chain uses TRBV7-8 and TRBJ2-5, with 9 bases that match TRBD2. This CDR3 contains 15 residues. CDR1 SGHVS and CDR2 FQNEAQ come from the germline V gene. V was clipped by 3 bases and J by 1 base; unmatched bases: 3. The CDR3 sequence: CASSFQTSGQETQYF. As DNA, the CDR3 is TGTGCCAGCAGCTTCCAGACTAGCGGCCAAGAGACCCAGTACTTC.

The V and J genes are TRBV27 and TRBJ2-5; no clear D. The CDR3 contains 14 residues. Between the trimmed V and J ends, which lost 4 bases and 4 bases, there was a span of 13 bases. Germline CDR1 reads MNHEY; CDR2 reads SMNVEV (reference sequence). The CDR3 protein is CASSSPGLRETQYF. The CDR3 DNA reads TGTGCCAGCAGTTCCCCCGGGTTACGAGAGACCCAGTACTTC.

The chain has TRBV2 and TRBJ2-3; weak D call: TRBD2 (6 bases). Trimming stripped 1 base from V and 0 bases from J, with 11 bases between. The germline gives CDR1 SNHLY, CDR2 FYNNEI. This CDR3 is built from 16 residues. The CDR3: CASSEVMGGSTDTQYF. DNA of the CDR3: TGTGCCAGCAGTGAAGTTATGGGGGGTAGCACAGATACGCAGTATTTT. The whole variable domain, filled in from reference TRBV2 and TRBJ2-3, reads EPEVTQTPSHQVTQMGQEVILRCVPISNHLYFYWYRQILGQKVEFLVSFYNNEISEKSEIFDDQFSVERPDGSNFTLKIRSTKLEDSAMYFCASSEVMGGSTDTQYFGPGTRLTVL.

This chain joins TRBV7-8 and TRBJ1-6, with 7 bases that match TRBD1. J gave up 2 bases and V 5 bases, and 3 bases lay outside the gene matches. CDR3 length: 15 amino acids. Germline CDR1 is SGHVS and CDR2 is FQNEAQ. The CDR3 DNA follows: TGTGCCAGCAGCGCCGGGACAGCCTATAATTCACCCCTCCACTTT. Residues: CASSAGTAYNSPLHF.

The rearrangement joins TRBV15 to TRBJ2-7, with D unresolved. Trimming stripped 5 bases from V and 8 bases from J, with 16 bases between. The CDR3 is made up of 13 amino acids. Germline values: CDR1 LNHNV, CDR2 YYDKDF (reference sequence). CDR3 nucleotides: TGTGCCACCAGCGCAAGTCCAGGTTTTAAGCAGTACTTC. It is translated as CATSASPGFKQYF.

A few counts support this clone. The chain couples TRBV5-6 to TRBJ1-1; 8 nucleotides agree with TRBD1. Germline values: CDR1 SGHDT, CDR2 YYEEEE. The CDR3 contains 16 residues. J was trimmed by 4 bases and V by 5 bases; bases with no gene match: 13. The CDR3 DNA is TGTGCCAGCAGTTACGGACAGGGATCGCTCCCCACTGAAGCTTTCTTT. Translation: CASSYGQGSLPTEAFF. Filled out from reference TRBV5-6 and TRBJ1-1, the complete variable domain reads DAGVTQSPTHLIKTRGQQVTLRCSPKSGHDTVSWYQQALGQGPQFIFQYYEEEERQRGNFPDRFSGHQFPNYSSELNVNALLLGDSALYLCASSYGQGSLPTEAFFGQGTRLTVV.

J is TRBJ2-5 and V is TRBV7-6, with D perhaps matching TRBD1 (6 bases). CDR3 size: 17 residues. Germline V CDR1 and CDR2: SGHVS, FNYEAQ. V was pared by 1 base and J by 5 bases, with 20 bases between. The CDR3, as DNA: TGTGCCAGCAGCTTAGGCCCTAGGGGGTTTAGTGAGGAGACCCAGTACTTC. It codes for CASSLGPRGFSEETQYF.

This chain uses TRBV27 with TRBJ2-1; 11 bases fit TRBD2. Germline values: CDR1 MNHEY, CDR2 SMNVEV (reference sequence). With 5 bases clipped from V and 4 bases from J, the junction kept 7 bases outside the gene matches. The CDR3 spans 16 residues. CDR3 in DNA: TGTGCCAGCAGTCTTTCTAGCGGGGGGCAGTACAATGAGCAGTTCTTC. Its protein product is CASSLSSGGQYNEQFF.

This chain joins TRBV6-1 and TRBJ1-2; 8 bases align to TRBD1. Germline V gene data show CDR1 as MNHNS and CDR2 as SASEGT. With 4 bases clipped from V and 5 bases from J, the junction kept 3 bases outside the gene matches. The CDR3 covers 13 residues. The CDR3: CASSVDRGYGYTF. For the CDR3, the DNA is TGTGCCAGCAGTGTAGACAGGGGATATGGCTACACCTTC.

CDR3 DNA: TGCGCCAGCAGGGCCGGGACTAGCATGGAGACCCAGTACTTC. Amino acid sequence: CASRAGTSMETQYF. The rearrangement uses TRBV5-1 and TRBJ2-5; 9 bases align to TRBD2. The CDR3 sequence is 14 residues long. Germline CDR1 and CDR2: SGHRS and YFSETQ. V gave up 5 bases and J gave up 5 bases; unmatched junction bases: 7.

The chain has TRBV4-2 and TRBJ1-4; 7 bases are shared with TRBD1. The CDR3 is made up of 16 amino acids. Germline V lookup: CDR1 LGHNA, CDR2 YNFKEQ. Trimming cost V 4 bases and J 3 bases; bases outside gene matches: 8. The DNA for the CDR3 is TGTGCCAGCAGCCCGGAAGCACAGGGGTCTAATGAAAAACTGTTTTTT. Encoded protein: CASSPEAQGSNEKLFF.

V and J are TRBV9 and TRBJ2-3, with TRBD1 as a possible D gene (7 bases). This CDR3 spans 15 amino acids. Germline assignment: CDR1 SGDLS and CDR2 YYNGEE. Deletions cut 3 bases from V and 4 bases from J, with 15 bases between. CDR3 in DNA: TGTGCCAGCAGCGGACAGGGAGGTAGGGCAGATACGCAGTATTTT. Residues: CASSGQGGRADTQYF. Looking up the rest from reference TRBV9 and TRBJ2-3 gives the full variable domain: DSGVTQTPKHLITATGQRVTLRCSPRSGDLSVYWYQQSLDQGLQFLIQYYNGEERAKGNILERFSAQQFPDLHSELNLSSLELGDSALYFCASSGQGGRADTQYFGPGTRLTVL.

The chain combines TRBV19 with TRBJ2-2; 8 nucleotides align to TRBD2. The junction had 8 bases not matched to a gene; V was cut back by 7 bases and J by 4 bases. Germline loops: CDR1 LNHDA, CDR2 SQIVND (reference sequence). This CDR3 contains 15 residues. The CDR3 nucleotides are TGTGCCAGTAACCCCGGGGGGGCTGTCACCGGGGAGCTGTTTTTT. Translated: CASNPGGAVTGELFF.

The chain couples TRBV19 to TRBJ1-1; the match to TRBD1 covers 8 bases. This CDR3 contains 16 residues. V shed 3 bases, J shed 5 bases, and the junction held 11 bases outside the gene matches. Germline V gene lookup returns CDR1 LNHDA and CDR2 SQIVND (reference sequence). This CDR3 reads CASSMGRGPEGTEAFF. The CDR3 nucleotides are TGTGCCAGTAGTATGGGCAGGGGGCCGGAGGGGACTGAAGCTTTCTTT.

J is TRBJ2-3 and V is TRBV7-6, with D perhaps TRBD2 (6 bases). The CDR3 sequence is 14 residues long. Trimming shortened V by 8 bases and J by 2 bases, and 14 bases separated the two germline ends. Per the germline V gene, CDR1 is SGHVS and CDR2 is FNYEAQ. The CDR3 DNA follows: TGTGCCAGCGGGGACTCAGTTCTCACAGATACGCAGTATTTT. Its protein is CASGDSVLTDTQYF.

The chain joins TRBV9 to TRBJ1-2; the match to TRBD1 covers 9 bases. With V trimmed by 4 bases and J by 8 bases, 9 bases remained unmatched. The CDR3 has 14 residues. Germline V CDR1 and CDR2: SGDLS, YYNGEE. DNA of the CDR3: TGTGCCAGCAGCCCCCGGGACAGGGTTGCCGGCTACACCTTC. Protein: CASSPRDRVAGYTF.

V gene TRBV18 combines with J gene TRBJ2-3; 12 positions agree with TRBD2. Germline V CDR1 and CDR2: KGHSH, LQKENI. This CDR3 comprises 17 residues. J lost 3 bases, V lost 3 bases, and 7 bases had no gene match. CDR3 sequence reads: CASSPSMTSGGTDTQYF. Here the CDR3 DNA reads TGTGCCAGCTCACCCTCTATGACTAGCGGGGGAACAGATACGCAGTATTTT.

The chain combines TRBV28 with TRBJ2-4; D is unresolved. The CDR3 is made up of 16 amino acids. V lost 4 bases and J 3 bases, leaving 16 bases between the germline ends. Germline lookup yields CDR1 MDHEN and CDR2 SYDVKM. CDR3 residues: CASSSHKYPSKNIQYF. CDR3 sequence (DNA): TGTGCCAGCAGTTCTCACAAATACCCTAGCAAAAACATTCAGTACTTC.

CDR3: CASTSGGSYEQYF. CDR3 bases: TGTGCCAGTACGAGCGGGGGAAGCTACGAGCAGTACTTC. The V and J genes are TRBV11-1 and TRBJ2-7; 8 bases are shared with TRBD2. Trimming at V came to 9 bases and at J to 3 bases, leaving 7 bases not matched to a gene. CDR3 size: 13 residues. Germline V gene lookup returns CDR1 SGHAT and CDR2 FQDESV (reference sequence).

This clone has more than one count but fewer than ten. The V call is TRBV10-2, the J call TRBJ1-5; 9 bases are a match to TRBD1. From germline, CDR1 is WSHSY and CDR2 SAAADI. J was trimmed by 5 bases and V by 2 bases; bases with no gene match: 4. This CDR3 is 15 amino acids long. The DNA of the CDR3 is TGCGCCAGCAGTGAGACGGGGACAGGGCATCAGCCCCAGCATTTT. It encodes CASSETGTGHQPQHF.

The chain couples TRBV6-6 to TRBJ2-6; maybe TRBD2 (7 bases). From germline, CDR1 is MNHNY and CDR2 SVGAGI (reference sequence). CDR3 length equals 16 residues. Trimming took 4 bases from V and 1 from J, leaving 11 bases between them. CDR3 bases: TGTGCCAGCAGTTGGGGGGGGGCATCTGGGGCCAACGTCCTGACTTTC. Its protein product is CASSWGGASGANVLTF.

This chain joins TRBV6-1 and TRBJ2-7; D gene unclear. Germline loops: CDR1 MNHNS, CDR2 SASEGT. Between the trimmed V and J ends, which lost 2 bases and 3 bases, there was a span of 5 bases. This CDR3 comprises 12 residues. As DNA, the CDR3 is TGTGCCAGCAGTGAATCGTTCTACGAGCAGTACTTC. Amino acid sequence: CASSESFYEQYF.

This clone was detected once. This rearrangement joins TRBV30 to TRBJ2-2, with 8 bases identical to TRBD2. V dropped 5 bases and J dropped 1; count of bases not matched to a gene: 6. The germline V gene has CDR1 GTSNPN and CDR2 SVGIG (reference sequence). The CDR3 is made up of 15 amino acids. CDR3 sequence: CAWAGGPLNTGELFF. The DNA for the CDR3 is TGTGCCTGGGCGGGGGGCCCTCTGAACACCGGGGAGCTGTTTTTT.

The rearrangement links TRBV18 to TRBJ2-5; 8 nucleotides agree with TRBD2. V trimming: 5 bases; J trimming: 2 bases; junction bases outside the gene matches: 4. This CDR3 spans 14 amino acids. Germline V gives CDR1 KGHSH, CDR2 LQKENI. The CDR3 spells CASSKLAEQETQYF. The CDR3 DNA is TGTGCCAGCTCAAAACTAGCGGAACAAGAGACCCAGTACTTC.